A single sample gave rise to the 6 T cell receptor beta chains below, sequenced in a study of T cell responses to AZD1222 COVID-19 vaccine. Libraries were prepared by immunoSEQ multiplex PCR; TCRdb keeps only in-frame clonotypes and omits some of them. The table records approximately 89,000 clones, roughly 88% of them present only once. Sequenced here: peripheral blood, sampled on day 0 of AZD1222 vaccination. These receptors were taken from an adult in good health.

The J gene is TRBJ2-7, the V gene TRBV7-2; a weak D match, TRBD2 (5 bases). Deletions cut 4 bases from V and 8 bases from J, with 21 bases between. Per germline, CDR1 SGHTA and CDR2 FQGNSA. This CDR3 comprises 15 residues. The CDR3 nucleotides read TGTGCCAGCAGCTCACTACGGGATTCTCCTACGAAGCAGTACTTC. It specifies CASSSLRDSPTKQYF.

This clone showed up just a few times. The rearrangement uses TRBV12-3 or TRBV12-4 and TRBJ1-5; D unclear. Trimming took off 2 bases at V and 5 bases at J, with 7 bases between the two ends. CDR3 length: 13 residues. The CDR3: CASSLSADQPQHF. The CDR3 coding sequence is TGTGCCAGCAGTTTATCGGCGGATCAGCCCCAGCATTTT.

This chain links TRBV7-2 with TRBJ1-4; the match to TRBD1 covers 9 bases. J gave up 5 bases and V 8 bases, and 9 bases lay outside the gene matches. Germline CDR1 SGHTA, CDR2 FQGNSA. CDR3 size: 15 residues. CDR3 nucleotide sequence: TGTGCCAGCCGACATTCCGGGACAGGGAATGAAAAACTGTTTTTT. It is translated as CASRHSGTGNEKLFF.

This chain uses TRBV7-6 with TRBJ2-1, with 14 bases lining up with TRBD2. Trimming cost V 1 base and J 9 bases; bases outside gene matches: 5. The CDR3 has 16 amino acids. From germline, CDR1 is SGHVS and CDR2 FNYEAQ. Here the CDR3 reads CASSLGTSGGKGEQFF. The CDR3 DNA is TGTGCCAGCAGCTTAGGGACTAGCGGGGGGAAGGGTGAGCAGTTCTTC. Drawing the rest from reference TRBV7-6 and TRBJ2-1, the complete variable domain is GAGVSQSPRYKVTKRGQDVALRCDPISGHVSLYWYRQALGQGPEFLTYFNYEAQQDKSGLPNDRFSAERPEGSISTLTIQRTEQRDSAMYRCASSLGTSGGKGEQFFGPGTRLTVL.

The chain joins TRBV10-2 to TRBJ1-6; possible D gene TRBD1, 5 bases. Germline V CDR1 and CDR2: WSHSY, SAAADI. The CDR3 is made up of 14 amino acids. The V and J ends lost 1 base and 9 bases respectively, with 10 bases between them. CDR3 sequence reads: CASSEYGGSSPLHF. In DNA, the CDR3 is TGCGCCAGCAGTGAGTATGGGGGAAGTTCACCCCTCCACTTT.

The chain is built from TRBV7-2 and TRBJ2-7; D remains ambiguous. CDR1 is SGHTA, CDR2 FQGNSA, per germline. The CDR3 sequence is 11 residues long. Trimming left V 5 bases short and J 3 bases short, with 5 bases between. CDR3 loop: CASSLYYEQYF. The DNA of the CDR3 is TGTGCCAGCAGCCTCTACTACGAGCAGTACTTC.